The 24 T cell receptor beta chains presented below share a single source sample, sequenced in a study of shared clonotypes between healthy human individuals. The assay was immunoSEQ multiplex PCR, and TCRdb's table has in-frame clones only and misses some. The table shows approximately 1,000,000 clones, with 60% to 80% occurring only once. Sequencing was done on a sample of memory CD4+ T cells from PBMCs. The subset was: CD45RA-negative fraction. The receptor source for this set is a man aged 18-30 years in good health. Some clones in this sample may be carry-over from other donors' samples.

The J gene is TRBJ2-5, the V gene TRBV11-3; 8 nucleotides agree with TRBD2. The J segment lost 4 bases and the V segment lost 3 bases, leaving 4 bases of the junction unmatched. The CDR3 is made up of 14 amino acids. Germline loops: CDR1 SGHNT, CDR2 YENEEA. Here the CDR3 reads CASSLVAGGETQYF. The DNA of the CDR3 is TGTGCCAGCAGCTTGGTGGCGGGAGGAGAGACCCAGTACTTC.

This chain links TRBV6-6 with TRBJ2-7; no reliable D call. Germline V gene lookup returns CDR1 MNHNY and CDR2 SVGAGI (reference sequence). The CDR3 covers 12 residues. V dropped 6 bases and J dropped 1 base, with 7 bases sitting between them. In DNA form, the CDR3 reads TGTGCCAGCAGCCTCGGTTCCTACGAGCAGTACTTC. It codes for CASSLGSYEQYF.

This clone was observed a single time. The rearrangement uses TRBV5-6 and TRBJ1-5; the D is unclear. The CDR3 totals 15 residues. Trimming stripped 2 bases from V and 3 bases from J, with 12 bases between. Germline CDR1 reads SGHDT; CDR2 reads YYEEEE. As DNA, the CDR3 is TGTGCCAGCAGCTTTGGACCGCTTAACAATCAGCCCCAGCATTTT. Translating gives CASSFGPLNNQPQHF.

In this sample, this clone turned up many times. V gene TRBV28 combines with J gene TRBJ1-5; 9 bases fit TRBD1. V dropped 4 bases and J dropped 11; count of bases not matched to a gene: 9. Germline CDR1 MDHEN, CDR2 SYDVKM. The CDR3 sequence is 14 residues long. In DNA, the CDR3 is TGTGCCAGCAGTTCCGGGACAGGGCCTCGGTCCCAGCATTTT. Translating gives CASSSGTGPRSQHF.

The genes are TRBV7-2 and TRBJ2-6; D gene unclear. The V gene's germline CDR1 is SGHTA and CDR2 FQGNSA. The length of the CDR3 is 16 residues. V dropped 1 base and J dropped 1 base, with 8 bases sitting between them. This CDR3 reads CASSLVGLSGANVLTF. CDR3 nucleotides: TGTGCCAGCAGCTTAGTAGGGCTTTCTGGGGCCAACGTCCTGACTTTC.

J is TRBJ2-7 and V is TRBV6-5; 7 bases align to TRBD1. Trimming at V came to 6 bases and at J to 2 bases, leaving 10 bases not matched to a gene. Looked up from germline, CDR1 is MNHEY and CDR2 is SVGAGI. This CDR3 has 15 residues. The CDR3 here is CASSRGQRVTYEQYF. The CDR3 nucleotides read TGTGCCAGCAGCCGGGGACAGCGAGTCACCTACGAGCAGTACTTC.

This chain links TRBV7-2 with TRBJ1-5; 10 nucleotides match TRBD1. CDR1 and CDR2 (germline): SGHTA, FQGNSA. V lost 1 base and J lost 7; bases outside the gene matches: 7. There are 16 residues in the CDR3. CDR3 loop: CASSLVSRQGAQPQHF. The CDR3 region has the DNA TGTGCCAGCAGCTTAGTTAGTCGACAGGGGGCACAGCCCCAGCATTTT.

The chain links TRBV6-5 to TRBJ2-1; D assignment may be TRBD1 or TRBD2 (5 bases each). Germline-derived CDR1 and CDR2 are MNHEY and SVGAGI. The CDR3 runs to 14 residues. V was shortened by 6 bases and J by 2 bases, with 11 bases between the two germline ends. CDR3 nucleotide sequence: TGTGCCAGCAGCCCGGGACGGGCCTACAATGAGCAGTTCTTC. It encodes CASSPGRAYNEQFF.

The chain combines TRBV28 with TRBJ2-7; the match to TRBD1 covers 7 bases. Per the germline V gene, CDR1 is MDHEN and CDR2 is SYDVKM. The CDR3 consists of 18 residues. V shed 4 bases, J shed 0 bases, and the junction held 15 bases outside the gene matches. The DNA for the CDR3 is TGTGCCAGCAGTTCCACGGGACAGTCTTTTCGGGCCTCCTACGAGCAGTACTTC. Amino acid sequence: CASSSTGQSFRASYEQYF.

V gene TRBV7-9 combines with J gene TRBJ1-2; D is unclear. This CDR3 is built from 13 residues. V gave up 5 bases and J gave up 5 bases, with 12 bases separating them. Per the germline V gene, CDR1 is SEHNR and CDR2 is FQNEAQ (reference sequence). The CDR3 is CASSGERAYGYTF. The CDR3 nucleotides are TGTGCCAGCAGCGGAGAGAGAGCTTATGGCTACACCTTC.

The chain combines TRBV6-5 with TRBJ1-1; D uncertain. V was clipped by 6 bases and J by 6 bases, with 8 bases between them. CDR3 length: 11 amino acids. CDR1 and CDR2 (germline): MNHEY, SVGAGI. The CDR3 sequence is CASRTVSEAFF. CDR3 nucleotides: TGTGCCAGCAGAACGGTTTCTGAAGCTTTCTTT.

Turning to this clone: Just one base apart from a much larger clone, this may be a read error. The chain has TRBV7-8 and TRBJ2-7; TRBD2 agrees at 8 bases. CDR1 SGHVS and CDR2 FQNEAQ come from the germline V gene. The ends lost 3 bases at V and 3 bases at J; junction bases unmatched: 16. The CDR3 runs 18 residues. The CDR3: CASSFLAGRSLGSYEQYF. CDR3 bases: TGTGCCAGCAGCTTTTTAGCGGGACGAAGCCTAGGGAGCTACGAGCAGTACTTC.

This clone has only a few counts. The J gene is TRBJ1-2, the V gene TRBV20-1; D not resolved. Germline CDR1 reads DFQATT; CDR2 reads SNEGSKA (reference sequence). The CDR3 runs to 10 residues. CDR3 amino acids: CSPVFDGYTF. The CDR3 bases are TGCAGCCCCGTGTTTGATGGCTACACCTTC.

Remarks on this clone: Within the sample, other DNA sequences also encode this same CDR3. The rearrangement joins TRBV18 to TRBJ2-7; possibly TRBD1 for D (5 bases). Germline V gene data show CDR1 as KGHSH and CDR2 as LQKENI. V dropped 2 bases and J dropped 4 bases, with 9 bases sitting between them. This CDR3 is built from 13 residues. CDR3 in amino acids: CASSPAQGYEQYF. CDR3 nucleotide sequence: TGTGCCAGCTCACCAGCCCAGGGTTACGAGCAGTACTTC.

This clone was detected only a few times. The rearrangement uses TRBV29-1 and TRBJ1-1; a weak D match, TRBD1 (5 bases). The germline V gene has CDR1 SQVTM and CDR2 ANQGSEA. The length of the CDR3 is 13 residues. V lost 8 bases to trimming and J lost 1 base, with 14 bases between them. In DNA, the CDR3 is TGCAGCATGAGGGGACGCAGGAACACTGAAGCTTTCTTT. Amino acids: CSMRGRRNTEAFF.

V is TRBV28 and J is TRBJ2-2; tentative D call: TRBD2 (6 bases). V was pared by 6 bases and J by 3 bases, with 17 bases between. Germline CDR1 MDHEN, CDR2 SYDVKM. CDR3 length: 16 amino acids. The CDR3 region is CASSLGGTGYTGELFF. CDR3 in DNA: TGTGCCAGCAGCCTAGGCGGGACCGGATACACCGGGGAGCTGTTTTTT.

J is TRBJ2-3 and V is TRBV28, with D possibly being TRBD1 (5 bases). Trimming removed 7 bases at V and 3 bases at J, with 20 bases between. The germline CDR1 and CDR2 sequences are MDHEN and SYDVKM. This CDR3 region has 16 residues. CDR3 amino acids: CASTPAGATGTDTQYF. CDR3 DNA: TGTGCCAGCACCCCCGCTGGGGCTACCGGAACAGATACGCAGTATTTT.

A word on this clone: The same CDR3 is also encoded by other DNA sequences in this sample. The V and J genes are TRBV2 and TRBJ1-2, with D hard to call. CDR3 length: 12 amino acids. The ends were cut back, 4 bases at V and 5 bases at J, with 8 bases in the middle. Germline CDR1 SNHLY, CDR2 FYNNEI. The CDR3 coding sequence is TGTGCCAGCAGTGGTCAGAGTTATGGCTACACCTTC. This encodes CASSGQSYGYTF.

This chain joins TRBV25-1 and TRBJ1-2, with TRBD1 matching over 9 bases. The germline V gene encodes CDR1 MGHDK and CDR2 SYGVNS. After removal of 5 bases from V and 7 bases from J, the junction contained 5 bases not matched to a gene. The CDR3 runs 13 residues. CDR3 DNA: TGTGCCAGCAGTAGACAGGGGGTGGGTGGCTACACCTTC. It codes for CASSRQGVGGYTF.

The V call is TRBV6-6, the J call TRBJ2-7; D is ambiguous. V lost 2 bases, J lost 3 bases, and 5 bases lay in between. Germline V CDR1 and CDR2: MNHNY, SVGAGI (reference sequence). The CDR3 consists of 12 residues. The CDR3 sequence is CASSYPGYEQYF. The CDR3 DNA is TGTGCCAGCAGTTACCCCGGCTACGAGCAGTACTTC.

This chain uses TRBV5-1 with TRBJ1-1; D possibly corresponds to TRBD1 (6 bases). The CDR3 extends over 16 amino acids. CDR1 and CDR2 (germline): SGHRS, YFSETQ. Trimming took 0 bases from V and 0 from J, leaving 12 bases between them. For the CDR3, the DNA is TGCGCCAGCAGCTTGGCCGGGGGGGCTCTGAACACTGAAGCTTTCTTT. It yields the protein CASSLAGGALNTEAFF.

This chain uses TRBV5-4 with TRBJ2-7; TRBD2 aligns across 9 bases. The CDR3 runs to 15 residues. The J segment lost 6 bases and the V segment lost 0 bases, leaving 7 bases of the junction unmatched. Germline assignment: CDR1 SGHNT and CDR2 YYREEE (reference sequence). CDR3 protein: CASSLEASGTTEQYF. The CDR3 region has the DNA TGTGCCAGCAGCTTGGAAGCTAGCGGGACAACCGAGCAGTACTTC.

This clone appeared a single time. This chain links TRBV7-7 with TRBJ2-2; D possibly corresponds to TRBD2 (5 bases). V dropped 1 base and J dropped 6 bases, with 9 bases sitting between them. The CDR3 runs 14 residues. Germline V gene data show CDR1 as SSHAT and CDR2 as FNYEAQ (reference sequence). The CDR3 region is CASSLVTGAGELFF. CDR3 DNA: TGTGCCAGCAGCTTAGTCACCGGGGCCGGGGAGCTGTTTTTT.

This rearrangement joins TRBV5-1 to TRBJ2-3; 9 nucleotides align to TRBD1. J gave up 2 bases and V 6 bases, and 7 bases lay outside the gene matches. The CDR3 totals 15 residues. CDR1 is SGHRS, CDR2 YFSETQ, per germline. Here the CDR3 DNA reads TGCGCCAGCACCGCCACAGGGGGCGTCACAGATACGCAGTATTTT. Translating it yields CASTATGGVTDTQYF.